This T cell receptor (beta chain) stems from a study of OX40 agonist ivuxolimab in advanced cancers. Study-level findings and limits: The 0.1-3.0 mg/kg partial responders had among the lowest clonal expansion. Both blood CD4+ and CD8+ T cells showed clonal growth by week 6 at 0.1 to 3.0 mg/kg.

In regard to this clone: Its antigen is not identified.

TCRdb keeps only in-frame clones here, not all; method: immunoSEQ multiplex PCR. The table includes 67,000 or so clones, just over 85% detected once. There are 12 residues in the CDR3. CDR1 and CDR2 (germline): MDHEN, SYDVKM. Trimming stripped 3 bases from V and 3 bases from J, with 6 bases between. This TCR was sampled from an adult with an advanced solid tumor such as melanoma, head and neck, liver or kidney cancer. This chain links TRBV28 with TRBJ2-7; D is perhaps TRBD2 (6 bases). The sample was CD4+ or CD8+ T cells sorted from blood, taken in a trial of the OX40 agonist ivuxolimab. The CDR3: CASSLGGYEQYF. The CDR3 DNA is TGTGCCAGCAGTTTGGGGGGCTACGAGCAGTACTTC.